These 22 T cell receptor beta chains were sequenced from one sample in a study of CD8+CD57+ T cells in acquired aplastic anemia (dated 2018 in TCRdb). Sequencing was performed on an Illumina HiSeq 2000. TCR beta VDJ combination and CDR3 sequence profiling used genomic DNA as the template. The public reads were reprocessed in TCRdb via fastp at Q25 and MiXCR, keeping in-frame beta chains. Duplicate CDR3 protein sequences are folded into a single record with the most common DNA and genes. Counted in this sample were about 190,000 distinct CDR3 sequences; roughly half of them appeared once. The ten biggest clones cover about 9.5% of the sample. Patients chosen for sequencing had shown expansion of CD8+CD57+ cells by flow cytometry. Sequenced sample: sorted CD4+, CD8+, or CD8+CD57+ T cells (not recorded which) from PBMCs. These TCRs come from a human donor with aplastic anemia.

There are many counts of this clonotype. The rearrangement joins TRBV6-5 to TRBJ1-2; the match to TRBD1 covers 7 bases. Germline V gives CDR1 MNHEY, CDR2 SVGAGI. V shed 2 bases, J shed 6 bases, and the junction held 6 bases outside the gene matches. The length of the CDR3 is 14 residues. This CDR3 reads CASSYRDSADGYTF. CDR3 nucleotide sequence: TGTGCCAGCAGTTACCGGGACAGCGCGGATGGCTACACCTTC.

The rearrangement uses TRBV4-3 and TRBJ2-2; D might be TRBD1 or TRBD2, each matching 6 bases. The V gene's germline CDR1 is LGHNA and CDR2 YSLEER. V was pared by 0 bases and J by 7 bases, with 15 bases between. The CDR3 is 16 residues long. For the CDR3, the DNA is TGCGCCAGCAGCCAAGATTTTGGGGGGCTAGGCGGGGAGCTGTTTTTT. As protein: CASSQDFGGLGGELFF.

This clonotype has just one count. Lacking the conserved final phenylalanine or tryptophan, this CDR3 likely reflects a read error. This chain uses TRBV7-6 with TRBJ1-6; D not certain. Germline-derived CDR1 and CDR2 are SGHVS and FNYEAQ. V shed 3 bases and J shed 8 bases, with 8 bases lying between them. The CDR3 loop spans 13 amino acids. The CDR3 region is CASSFRSDSPLHL. CDR3 in DNA: TGTGCCAGCAGCTTTAGGTCGGATTCACCCCTCCACCTT.

In its sample, this clonotype was seen many times. The rearrangement joins TRBV5-1 to TRBJ2-5; 8 bases agree with TRBD2. Trimming removed 4 bases from V and 4 bases from J; junction bases left unmatched: 9. Looked up from germline, CDR1 is SGHRS and CDR2 is YFSETQ. This CDR3 has 15 residues. DNA for the CDR3: TGCGCCAGCAGCAGGGGACTAGGTGGTGGAGAGACCCAGTACTTC. Translating gives CASSRGLGGGETQYF. Full variable domain (remainder filled in from reference TRBV5-1 and TRBJ2-5): KAGVTQTPRYLIKTRGQQVTLSCSPISGHRSVSWYQQTPGQGLQFLFEYFSETQRNKGNFPGRFSGRQFSNSRSEMNVSTLELGDSALYLCASSRGLGGGETQYFGPGTRLLVL.

The V and J genes are TRBV20-1 and TRBJ2-7; tentative D call: TRBD2 (7 bases). CDR1 and CDR2 (germline): DFQATT, SNEGSKA (reference sequence). The length of the CDR3 is 15 residues. Trimming took off 6 bases at V and 1 base at J, with 19 bases between the two ends. CDR3 DNA sequence: TGCAGTGCCATAGTGGCGGGGGCCGGATCCTACGAGCAGTACTTC. The encoded protein is CSAIVAGAGSYEQYF.

The chain is built from TRBV24-1 and TRBJ1-1; no clear D gene. V was trimmed by 2 bases and J by 2 bases, leaving 5 bases between them. The CDR3 length is 13 residues. The germline CDR1 and CDR2 sequences are KGHDR and SFDVKD. The DNA of the CDR3 is TGTGCCACCAGTGATTCGGCTAACACTGAAGCTTTCTTT. It codes for CATSDSANTEAFF.

The rearrangement links TRBV30 to TRBJ1-4, with 8 bases lining up with TRBD1. The CDR3 totals 14 residues. The germline V gene encodes CDR1 GTSNPN and CDR2 SVGIG (reference sequence). With 3 bases clipped from V and 5 bases from J, the junction kept 5 bases outside the gene matches. Here the CDR3 DNA reads TGTGCCTGGAGCCAAGGGACAGGCAATGAAAAACTGTTTTTT. It codes for CAWSQGTGNEKLFF.

The V gene is TRBV19, the J gene TRBJ1-1, with D maybe TRBD1 (5 bases). V gave up 4 bases and J gave up 4 bases, with 16 bases separating them. The CDR3 spans 15 residues. Germline-derived CDR1 and CDR2 are LNHDA and SQIVND (reference sequence). The CDR3 here is CASSRTGGSSTEAFF. CDR3 bases: TGTGCCAGTAGTAGAACGGGGGGGAGTAGCACTGAAGCTTTCTTT.

The chain has TRBV7-6 and TRBJ1-4; D remains unclear. The CDR3 covers 15 residues. Germline CDR1 and CDR2: SGHVS and FNYEAQ. Trimming cost V 5 bases and J 5 bases, with 15 bases left between them. For the CDR3, the DNA is TGTGCCAGCAGCCCGACGGATCTGCGGAATGAAAAACTGTTTTTT. It translates to CASSPTDLRNEKLFF.

At least ten counts were recorded for this clonotype. The chain links TRBV15 to TRBJ2-7; 9 nucleotides align to TRBD1. Germline CDR1 and CDR2: LNHNV and YYDKDF (reference sequence). V shed 1 base, J shed 6 bases, and the junction held 4 bases outside the gene matches. The CDR3 is made up of 14 amino acids. The CDR3: CATSRGDRGGEQYF. The CDR3 bases are TGTGCCACCAGCAGAGGAGACAGGGGGGGCGAGCAGTACTTC.

At least ten counts were recorded for this clonotype. The gene calls are TRBV9 and TRBJ2-7, with TRBD1 identical over 8 bases. V trimming: 0 bases; J trimming: 2 bases; junction bases outside the gene matches: 7. Germline CDR1 and CDR2: SGDLS and YYNGEE. CDR3 length equals 16 residues. CDR3 sequence reads: CASSVELTGVAYEQYF. In DNA, the CDR3 is TGTGCCAGCAGCGTAGAACTGACAGGGGTGGCCTACGAGCAGTACTTC. Supplemented by reference TRBV9 and TRBJ2-7, the full variable domain reads DSGVTQTPKHLITATGQRVTLRCSPRSGDLSVYWYQQSLDQGLQFLIQYYNGEERAKGNILERFSAQQFPDLHSELNLSSLELGDSALYFCASSVELTGVAYEQYFGPGTRLTVT.

Remarks on this clonotype: A much larger clone sits a single nucleotide away, making a read error possible. The V gene is TRBV20-1, the J gene TRBJ2-1; 7 nucleotides agree with TRBD2. The V gene end was trimmed by 0 bases and the J gene end by 1 base; junction bases not matched to a gene: 12. This CDR3 spans 18 amino acids. Per the germline V gene, CDR1 is DFQATT and CDR2 is SNEGSKA (reference sequence). CDR3 bases: TGCAGTGCTAGAGATCTCAGCGGGATGGAGGGGTCCTACAATGAGCAGTTCTTC. Encoded protein: CSARDLSGMEGSYNEQFF.

The chain combines TRBV11-1 with TRBJ2-1; 7 positions match TRBD1. Germline values: CDR1 SGHAT, CDR2 FQDESV (reference sequence). The CDR3 consists of 16 residues. J was trimmed by 7 bases and V by 4 bases; bases with no gene match: 13. The CDR3 protein is CASSYTGDIMGNEQFF. In nucleotides, the CDR3 is TGTGCCAGCAGCTATACAGGGGACATTATGGGGAATGAGCAGTTCTTC.

This clonotype occurred many times. This rearrangement joins TRBV19 to TRBJ2-7, with TRBD1 identical over 8 bases. CDR1 and CDR2 from the germline V gene are LNHDA and SQIVND (reference sequence). J lost 6 bases, V lost 9 bases, and 10 bases had no gene match. This CDR3 has 13 residues. CDR3 region: CASAGQGRGEQYF. The CDR3 DNA follows: TGTGCCAGCGCCGGACAGGGTCGCGGCGAGCAGTACTTC.

This clonotype was counted many times. The rearrangement links TRBV4-2 to TRBJ1-6; D unclear. Trimming left V 0 bases short and J 0 bases short, with 6 bases between. The length of the CDR3 is 16 residues. Per the germline V gene, CDR1 is LGHNA and CDR2 is YNFKEQ. In nucleotides, the CDR3 is TGTGCCAGCAGCCAAGAATTTAGCTCCTATAATTCACCCCTCCACTTT. Its translation is CASSQEFSSYNSPLHF.

There are many counts of this clonotype. The germline gene is not matched at one end of the junction; a read error may be the cause. This rearrangement joins TRBV24-1 to TRBJ2-7; TRBD2 matches at 7 bases. The CDR3 length is 11 residues. From germline, CDR1 is KGHDR and CDR2 SFDVKD. The CDR3 reads CATSDPLADPF. The CDR3 DNA follows: TGTGCCACCAGTGATCCCCTAGCGGACCCCTTC.

For this clonotype: Given a much more abundant clone one base away, this may be a read error. The chain joins TRBV5-1 to TRBJ1-4, with no clear D. The V gene's germline CDR1 is SGHRS and CDR2 YFSETQ. V lost 0 bases and J 5 bases, leaving 8 bases between the germline ends. The CDR3 sequence is 14 residues long. The CDR3 region has the DNA TGCGCCAGCAGCTTGGCGCTGGGGAATGAAAAACTGTTTTTT. Translation: CASSLALGNEKLFF.

This clonotype was found many times. V gene TRBV6-1 combines with J gene TRBJ1-5; maybe TRBD1 (6 bases). The CDR3 runs 13 residues. CDR1 is MNHNS, CDR2 SASEGT, per germline. Trimming took 6 bases from V and 5 from J, leaving 11 bases between them. The CDR3 nucleotides read TGTGCCAGCAGCAAGGGGGGGGATCAGCCCCAGCATTTT. As protein: CASSKGGDQPQHF.

The chain employs TRBV15 and TRBJ2-3; D might be TRBD1 (5 bases). With 0 bases removed from V and 2 bases from J, the gap between germline ends came to 6 bases. This CDR3 is 14 amino acids long. Germline V gene sequence: CDR1 LNHNV, CDR2 YYDKDF (reference sequence). CDR3 in DNA: TGTGCCACCAGCAGAGAACAGGTCACAGATACGCAGTATTTT. This translates into CATSREQVTDTQYF.

The J gene is TRBJ1-1, the V gene TRBV7-9; D not resolved. Germline CDR1 is SEHNR and CDR2 is FQNEAQ (reference sequence). V gave up 3 bases and J gave up 3 bases, with 8 bases separating them. The CDR3 contains 13 residues. This CDR3 is CASSLRRDTEAFF. As DNA, the CDR3 is TGTGCCAGCAGCTTGAGGAGGGACACTGAAGCTTTCTTT.

In this sample, this clonotype turned up a few times. The genes are TRBV3-1 and TRBJ1-3; D gene uncertain. The CDR3 extends over 14 amino acids. The V gene's germline CDR1 is LGHDT and CDR2 YNNKEL (reference sequence). Trimming removed 1 base at V and 7 bases at J, with 11 bases between. This CDR3 is CASSQGIGENTIYF. CDR3 DNA: TGTGCCAGCAGCCAAGGAATCGGAGAGAACACCATATATTTT.

This clonotype has at least ten counts. As DNA, the CDR3 is TGTGCCACCAGTGATTCGGCTACGGAAAAACTGTTTTTT. Its translation: CATSDSATEKLFF. J is TRBJ1-4 and V is TRBV24-1; D gene unclear. V lost 2 bases and J lost 8, with 8 bases in between. This CDR3 is built from 13 residues. Germline V CDR1 and CDR2: KGHDR, SFDVKD.